This record looks at one TCR beta chain sequence and its context. Its matching antigen is unknown. The sample is drawn from a study of cytomegalovirus exposure and HLA in healthy donors. Study overall: The same platform was used for the 110 or so validation repertoires as for the 666 first-cohort repertoires, as reported in a later analysis.

Study results and limitations: Overall, around 150 TCR beta chains were annotated as cytomegalovirus-associated. In vitro experiments confirmed that three CMV-associated chains were specific for CMV antigens. That first-cohort TCR clusters tended to co-occur in the 130 or so validation repertoires was found in a later analysis.

The CDR3 has 13 amino acids. Germline V gene data show CDR1 as MNHEY and CDR2 as SVGAGI. Trimming removed 6 bases at V and 7 bases at J, with 12 bases between. Profiling relied on immunoSEQ multiplex PCR, and the TCRdb table lists in-frame clones only, not all of them. The sample lists approximately 170,000 clones; more than 70% were seen once. This clonotype originated in a man aged 25-40 years in good health and CMV-seropositive. The J gene is TRBJ1-4, the V gene TRBV6-5, with D unresolved. The sequencing input was PBMCs. The CDR3: CASSRSRLEKLFF. Written as DNA, the CDR3 is TGTGCCAGCAGCCGTTCCCGTCTTGAAAAACTGTTTTTT.